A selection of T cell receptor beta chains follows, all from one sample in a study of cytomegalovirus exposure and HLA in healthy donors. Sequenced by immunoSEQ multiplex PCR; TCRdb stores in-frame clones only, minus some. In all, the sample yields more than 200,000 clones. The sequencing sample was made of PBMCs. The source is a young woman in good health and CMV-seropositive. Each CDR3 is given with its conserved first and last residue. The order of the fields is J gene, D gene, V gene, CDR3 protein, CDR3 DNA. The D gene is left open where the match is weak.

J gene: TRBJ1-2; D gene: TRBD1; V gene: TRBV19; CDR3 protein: CASREKGTDGYTF; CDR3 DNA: TGTGCCAGTAGGGAGAAAGGGACAGATGGCTACACCTTC
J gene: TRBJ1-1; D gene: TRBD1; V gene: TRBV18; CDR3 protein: CASSPDRVTEAFF; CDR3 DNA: TGTGCCAGCTCACCAGACAGGGTCACTGAAGCTTTCTTT
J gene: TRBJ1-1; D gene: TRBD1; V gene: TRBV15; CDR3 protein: CATSRELNRGYTEAFF; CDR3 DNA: TGTGCCACCAGCAGAGAACTCAACAGGGGATACACTGAAGCTTTCTTT
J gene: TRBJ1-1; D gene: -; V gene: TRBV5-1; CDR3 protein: CASSWIDSNTEAFF; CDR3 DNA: TGCGCCAGCAGCTGGATTGACAGCAACACTGAAGCTTTCTTT
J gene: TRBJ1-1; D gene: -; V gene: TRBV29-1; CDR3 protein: CSVVGGARDTEAFF; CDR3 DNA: TGCAGCGTGGTCGGGGGGGCGCGGGACACTGAAGCTTTCTTT
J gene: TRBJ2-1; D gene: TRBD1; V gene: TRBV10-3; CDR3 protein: CAISRGQGDEQFF; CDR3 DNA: TGTGCCATCTCACGGGGACAGGGCGATGAGCAGTTCTTC
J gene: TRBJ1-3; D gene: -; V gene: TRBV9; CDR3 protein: CASSVVGQPGSGNTIYF; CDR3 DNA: TGTGCCAGCAGCGTAGTAGGACAGCCCGGCTCTGGAAACACCATATATTTT
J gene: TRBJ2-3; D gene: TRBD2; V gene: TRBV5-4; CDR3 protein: CASRRTSGEGGTDTQYF; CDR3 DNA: TGTGCCAGCAGAAGGACTAGCGGGGAAGGAGGCACAGATACGCAGTATTTT
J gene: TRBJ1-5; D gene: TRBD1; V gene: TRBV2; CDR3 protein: CASRNEGAGQPQHF; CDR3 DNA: TGTGCCAGCAGAAACGAGGGGGCTGGTCAGCCCCAGCATTTT
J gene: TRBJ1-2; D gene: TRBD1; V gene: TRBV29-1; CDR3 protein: CSVAPTGGGYGYTF; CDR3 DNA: TGCAGCGTTGCCCCGACAGGGGGCGGCTATGGCTACACCTTC
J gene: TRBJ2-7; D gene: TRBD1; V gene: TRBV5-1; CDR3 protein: CASSFDRGHEQYF; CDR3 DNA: TGCGCCAGCAGCTTCGACAGGGGCCACGAGCAGTACTTC
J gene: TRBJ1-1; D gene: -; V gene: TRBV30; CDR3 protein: CAWEDVYVFTEAFF; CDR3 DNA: TGTGCCTGGGAGGATGTCTATGTTTTCACTGAAGCTTTCTTT
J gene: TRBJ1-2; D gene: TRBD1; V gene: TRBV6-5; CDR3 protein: CASSHRKIQGYGYTF; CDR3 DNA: TGTGCCAGCAGTCATCGAAAGATACAGGGGTATGGCTACACCTTC
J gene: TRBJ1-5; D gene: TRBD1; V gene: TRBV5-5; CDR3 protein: CASSLYDRDQPQHF; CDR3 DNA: TGTGCCAGCAGCTTGTACGACAGGGACCAGCCCCAGCATTTT
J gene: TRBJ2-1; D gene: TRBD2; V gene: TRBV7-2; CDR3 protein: CASSSNLSGNDWFF; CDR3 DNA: TGTGCCAGCAGCTCGAACCTTAGCGGGAACGATTGGTTCTTC
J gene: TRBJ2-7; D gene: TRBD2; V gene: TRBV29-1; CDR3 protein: CSVSGTSGYRTYEQYF; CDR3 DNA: TGCAGCGTATCCGGGACTAGCGGGTACCGTACCTACGAGCAGTACTTC
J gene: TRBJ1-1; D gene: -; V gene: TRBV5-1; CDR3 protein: CASRITSSAEAFF; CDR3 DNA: TGCGCCAGCAGGATAACTAGTAGCGCTGAAGCTTTCTTT
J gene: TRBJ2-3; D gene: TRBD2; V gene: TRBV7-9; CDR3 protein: CASSAGTSGSTDTQYF; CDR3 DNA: TGTGCCAGCAGCGCCGGGACTAGCGGTAGCACAGATACGCAGTATTTT
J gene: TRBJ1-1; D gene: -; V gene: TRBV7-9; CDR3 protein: CASSPTPGLTEAFF; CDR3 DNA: TGTGCCAGCAGTCCAACACCGGGGTTGACTGAAGCTTTCTTT
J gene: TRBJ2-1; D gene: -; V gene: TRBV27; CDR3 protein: CASSLNSGQGWYNEQFF; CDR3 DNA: TGTGCCAGCAGCCTAAACTCTGGGCAGGGTTGGTACAATGAGCAGTTCTTC
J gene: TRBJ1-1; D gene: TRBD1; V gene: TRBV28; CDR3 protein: CASSTQGGNTEAFF; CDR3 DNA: TGTGCCAGCAGCACACAGGGGGGGAACACTGAAGCTTTCTTT
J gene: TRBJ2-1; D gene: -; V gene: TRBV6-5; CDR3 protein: CASRSGGSEYNEQFF; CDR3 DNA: TGTGCCAGCAGGTCCGGGGGATCTGAGTACAATGAGCAGTTCTTC
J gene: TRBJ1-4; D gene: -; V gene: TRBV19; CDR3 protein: CASNLPGQDEKLFF; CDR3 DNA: TGTGCCAGTAACCTACCGGGTCAAGATGAAAAACTGTTTTTT
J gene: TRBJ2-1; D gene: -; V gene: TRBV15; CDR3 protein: CATSRGAGIEQFF; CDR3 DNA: TGTGCCACCAGCAGAGGGGCCGGGATTGAGCAGTTCTTC
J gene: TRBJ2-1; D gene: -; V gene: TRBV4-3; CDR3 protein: CASSQGGILYNEQFF; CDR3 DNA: TGCGCCAGCAGCCAAGGCGGGATACTTTACAATGAGCAGTTCTTC
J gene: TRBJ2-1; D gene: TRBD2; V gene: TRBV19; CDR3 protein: CASSAILAVSYNEQFF; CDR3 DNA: TGTGCCAGTAGTGCAATTCTAGCGGTCTCCTACAATGAGCAGTTCTTC
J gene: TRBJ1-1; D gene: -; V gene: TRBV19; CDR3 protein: CASRGWGGGNTEAFF; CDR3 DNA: TGTGCCAGTCGAGGATGGGGAGGGGGGAACACTGAAGCTTTCTTT
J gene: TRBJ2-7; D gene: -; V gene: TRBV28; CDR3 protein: CASSLYPERDEQYF; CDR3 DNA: TGTGCCAGCAGTCTTTACCCGGAGAGGGACGAGCAGTACTTC
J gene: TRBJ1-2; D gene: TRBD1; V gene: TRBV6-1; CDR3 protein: CASSEAFTGGNNYGYTF; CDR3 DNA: TGTGCCAGCAGTGAAGCCTTTACAGGGGGCAATAACTATGGCTACACCTTC
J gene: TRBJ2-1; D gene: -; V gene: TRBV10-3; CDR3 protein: CATEDGSYNEQFF; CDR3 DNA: TGTGCCACCGAGGATGGCTCCTACAATGAGCAGTTCTTC
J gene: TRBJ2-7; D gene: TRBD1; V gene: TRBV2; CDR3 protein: CASSGDRGINEQYF; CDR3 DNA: TGTGCCAGCAGTGGGGACAGGGGGATAAACGAGCAGTACTTC
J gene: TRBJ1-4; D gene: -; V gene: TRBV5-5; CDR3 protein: CASSLGQVLPENEKLFF; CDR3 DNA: TGTGCCAGCAGCTTGGGACAGGTCCTTCCCGAGAACGAAAAACTGTTTTTT